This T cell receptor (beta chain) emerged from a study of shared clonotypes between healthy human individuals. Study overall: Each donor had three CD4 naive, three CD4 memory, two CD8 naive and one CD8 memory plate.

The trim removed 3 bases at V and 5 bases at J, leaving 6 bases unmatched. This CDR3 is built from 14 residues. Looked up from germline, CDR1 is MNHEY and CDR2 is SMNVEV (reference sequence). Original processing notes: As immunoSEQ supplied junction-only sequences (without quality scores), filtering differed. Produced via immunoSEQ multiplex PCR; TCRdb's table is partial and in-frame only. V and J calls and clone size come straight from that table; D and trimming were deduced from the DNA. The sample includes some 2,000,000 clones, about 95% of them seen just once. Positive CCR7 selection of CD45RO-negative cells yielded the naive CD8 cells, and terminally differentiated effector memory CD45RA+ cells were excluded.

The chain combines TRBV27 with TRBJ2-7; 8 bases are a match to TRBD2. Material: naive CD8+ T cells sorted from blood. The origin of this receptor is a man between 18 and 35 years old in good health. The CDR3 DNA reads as TGTGCCAGCAGTTTCACGGGAGGGCCTAACGAGCAGTACTTC. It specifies CASSFTGGPNEQYF.